Here is one T cell receptor (beta chain) with its context. Its antigen is undetermined. The same CDR3 arises from other DNA sequences in this sample as well. The table came from immunoSEQ multiplex PCR; TCRdb's copy has only in-frame clones and leaves some out. Among 150,000 to 200,000 clones listed, 75% to 90% were seen once. The data belong to a study of cytomegalovirus exposure and HLA in healthy donors. General study findings and limits: A few CMV-associated chains proved CMV antigen-specific in vitro.

This CDR3 comprises 13 residues. Germline loops: CDR1 MNHEY, CDR2 SMNVEV (reference sequence). J lost 5 bases, V lost 7 bases, and 8 bases had no gene match. The sequence derives from a man younger than 30 in good health and CMV-seropositive. Sample: PBMCs. The chain employs TRBV27 and TRBJ2-7; 7 nucleotides align to TRBD2. The CDR3 here is CASTGEGRNEQYF. CDR3 sequence (DNA): TGTGCCAGCACCGGGGAGGGGAGGAACGAGCAGTACTTC.